Below, 19 T cell receptor beta chains from the same sample are listed, as sequenced in a study of control samples from healthy donors and cancer patients. This table comes from immunoSEQ multiplex PCR, and its TCRdb copy is limited to in-frame clones, with some not included. The sample lists about 160,000 clones, roughly 95% occurring once. The sequencing input was blood. These receptors all come from a woman aged 60-75 years in good health.

The chain joins TRBV5-1 to TRBJ1-4; D possibly corresponds to TRBD1 (6 bases). Germline CDR1 SGHRS, CDR2 YFSETQ. Trimming removed 3 bases at V and 8 bases at J, with 14 bases between. CDR3 length equals 14 residues. The CDR3 spells CASSSGQEGEKLFF. The DNA for the CDR3 is TGCGCCAGCAGCTCGGGACAAGAGGGAGAAAAACTGTTTTTT.

The rearrangement uses TRBV5-1 and TRBJ2-2; 7 bases map to TRBD1. Trimming took 1 base from V and 5 from J; bases not matched to a gene: 8. CDR1 and CDR2 from the germline V gene are SGHRS and YFSETQ. The CDR3 is 16 amino acids. The CDR3 protein is CASSLSRQGSTGELFF. CDR3 nucleotides: TGCGCCAGCAGCTTGTCCCGACAGGGATCGACCGGGGAGCTGTTTTTT.

The chain employs TRBV6-2 or TRBV6-3 and TRBJ1-1; TRBD1 matches 8 bases. Germline loops: CDR1 MNHEY, CDR2 SVGEGT. V shed 4 bases and J 9 bases; nucleotides not matched to a gene: 4. CDR3 length equals 12 residues. Here the CDR3 reads CASSFGTGQAFF. The CDR3 DNA sequence: TGTGCCAGCAGTTTCGGGACAGGACAAGCTTTCTTT.

The chain is built from TRBV12-3 or TRBV12-4 and TRBJ1-2; D call uncertain. This CDR3 is 13 amino acids long. Trimming took off 3 bases at V and 8 bases at J, with 13 bases between the two ends. The CDR3 DNA is TGTGCCAGCAGTTTTTACCGGAATGGGGGCTACACCTTC. Amino acids: CASSFYRNGGYTF.

V gene TRBV6-1 combines with J gene TRBJ1-5, with no clear D. Looked up from germline, CDR1 is MNHNS and CDR2 is SASEGT. Trimming took off 2 bases at V and 4 bases at J, with 9 bases between the two ends. CDR3 size: 14 residues. The chain's CDR3 is CASSEKGVNQPQHF. The CDR3 coding sequence is TGTGCCAGCAGTGAAAAGGGTGTTAATCAGCCCCAGCATTTT.

The rearrangement uses TRBV5-5 and TRBJ2-3; D might be TRBD2 (6 bases). V dropped 4 bases and J dropped 4 bases, with 13 bases sitting between them. Per the germline V gene, CDR1 is SGHKS and CDR2 is YYEKEE (reference sequence). CDR3 length equals 14 residues. The CDR3 protein is CASSGWIAADTQYF. CDR3 in DNA: TGTGCCAGCAGCGGATGGATAGCGGCAGATACGCAGTATTTT.

The chain couples TRBV28 to TRBJ1-1; no clear D. Trimming pared 7 bases from V and 10 bases from J, leaving 16 bases between. Germline CDR1 MDHEN, CDR2 SYDVKM. The CDR3 is 12 residues long. The CDR3 region is CASTIDRVGAFF. The CDR3 bases are TGTGCCAGCACCATAGACCGCGTCGGAGCTTTCTTT.

This chain links TRBV2 with TRBJ1-3; 10 nucleotides match TRBD1. The CDR3 is made up of 16 amino acids. Losses at the gene ends were 4 bases for V and 4 bases for J; bases not matched to a gene: 7. The germline V gene has CDR1 SNHLY and CDR2 FYNNEI. DNA for the CDR3: TGTGCCAGCAGTGGAAGGGGACAGGGGATAGGAAACACCATATATTTT. Translated, it gives CASSGRGQGIGNTIYF.

This clone has just one count. The chain is built from TRBV10-3 and TRBJ1-1; D is unresolved. V dropped 4 bases and J dropped 1 base, with 10 bases sitting between them. This CDR3 contains 14 residues. CDR1 is ENHRY, CDR2 SYGVKD, per germline. CDR3 in DNA: TGTGCCATCAGTGGACGAGGTGAGAACACTGAAGCTTTCTTT. Its protein is CAISGRGENTEAFF.

V gene TRBV7-2 combines with J gene TRBJ2-3, with 12 bases matching TRBD2. CDR3 length: 15 amino acids. The germline V gene has CDR1 SGHTA and CDR2 FQGNSA. After removal of 6 bases from V and 5 bases from J, the junction contained 6 bases not matched to a gene. In DNA, the CDR3 is TGTGCCAGCAGTTCTAGCGGGGGGGCGGGAGATACGCAGTATTTT. Translated: CASSSSGGAGDTQYF.

The chain joins TRBV18 to TRBJ1-4; unclear D gene. CDR3 length: 13 amino acids. Looked up from germline, CDR1 is KGHSH and CDR2 is LQKENI. The V and J ends lost 2 bases and 6 bases respectively, with 7 bases between them. CDR3 amino acids: CASSPKFDEKLFF. CDR3 DNA sequence: TGTGCCAGCTCACCAAAGTTTGATGAAAAACTGTTTTTT. Looking up the rest from reference TRBV18 and TRBJ1-4 gives the full variable domain: NAGVMQNPRHLVRRRGQEARLRCSPMKGHSHVYWYRQLPEEGLKFMVYLQKENIIDESGMPKERFSAEFPKEGPSILRIQQVVRGDSAAYFCASSPKFDEKLFFGSGTQLSVL.

The rearrangement uses TRBV27 and TRBJ1-2; possibly TRBD1 for D (5 bases). Germline lookup yields CDR1 MNHEY and CDR2 SMNVEV (reference sequence). The CDR3 totals 14 residues. Trimming left V 4 bases short and J 7 bases short, with 16 bases between. CDR3 region: CASSSSGRWAGYTF. In nucleotides, the CDR3 is TGTGCCAGCAGTTCATCGGGACGGTGGGCTGGCTACACCTTC.

The CDR3: CASSYAPVWNTEAFF. As DNA, the CDR3 is TGTGCCAGCAGTTATGCCCCGGTTTGGAACACTGAAGCTTTCTTT. This chain connects TRBV6-2 or TRBV6-3 to TRBJ1-1; D remains unclear. CDR3 length: 15 amino acids. Germline-derived CDR1 and CDR2 are MNHEY and SVGEGT. Trimming removed 3 bases from V and 1 base from J, with 12 bases in between.

The CDR3 nucleotides read TGTGCCAGCAGCCAGACTAGCGGGGCCAACAATGAGCAGTTCTTC. It is translated as CASSQTSGANNEQFF. The chain is built from TRBV28 and TRBJ2-1; 11 nucleotides agree with TRBD2. Per the germline V gene, CDR1 is MDHEN and CDR2 is SYDVKM. The CDR3 length is 15 residues. Trimming took 6 bases from V and 5 from J; bases not matched to a gene: 6.

J is TRBJ1-3 and V is TRBV29-1, with TRBD1 matching 10 bases. The CDR3 totals 15 residues. V lost 6 bases and J lost 1; bases outside the gene matches: 6. Germline-derived CDR1 and CDR2 are SQVTM and ANQGSEA. CDR3 DNA sequence: TGCAGCGTGGGGACAGGGGCCTTTTCTGGAAACACCATATATTTT. Translation: CSVGTGAFSGNTIYF.

The chain carries TRBV19 and TRBJ1-3, with TRBD1 as a possible D gene (5 bases). With 4 bases removed from V and 2 bases from J, the gap between germline ends came to 12 bases. Germline CDR1 reads LNHDA; CDR2 reads SQIVND (reference sequence). This CDR3 has 15 amino acids. CDR3 residues: CASSTQGGTGNTIYF. In DNA, the CDR3 is TGTGCCAGTAGTACCCAGGGTGGGACTGGAAACACCATATATTTT.

The chain employs TRBV25-1 and TRBJ1-1, with unresolved D. The CDR3 contains 11 residues. The germline V gene encodes CDR1 MGHDK and CDR2 SYGVNS. V lost 7 bases, J lost 2 bases, and 5 bases lay in between. The DNA for the CDR3 is TGTGCCAGCAAGAGAAACACTGAAGCTTTCTTT. Encoded protein: CASKRNTEAFF.

The genes are TRBV4-3 and TRBJ2-3, with D possibly being TRBD1 (6 bases). Germline lookup yields CDR1 LGHNA and CDR2 YSLEER. V was clipped by 3 bases and J by 5 bases, with 18 bases between them. The CDR3 loop spans 16 amino acids. CDR3 in amino acids: CASSQVVMGAKDTQYF. The CDR3, as DNA: TGCGCCAGCAGCCAGGTAGTAATGGGGGCGAAAGATACGCAGTATTTT.

The chain combines TRBV19 with TRBJ1-5; D gene ambiguous. V was pared by 6 bases and J by 6 bases, with 18 bases between. In germline, CDR1 is LNHDA, CDR2 SQIVND (reference sequence). There are 15 residues in the CDR3. CDR3 bases: TGTGCCAGTAGACCCAGGTCTCGCATCGGTCAGCCCCAGCATTTT. It is translated as CASRPRSRIGQPQHF.